The rows below give T cell receptor beta chains drawn from one sample of a study of blood T cell repertoires in COVID-19. The assay was immunoSEQ multiplex PCR, and TCRdb's table has in-frame clones only and misses some. The table shows tens of thousands of clones, with approximately 80% occurring only once. The specimen was peripheral blood. These receptors were obtained from a man aged 45-65 years with active or convalescent COVID-19. Both conserved end residues are part of each CDR3. A D gene is named only where the DNA matches it firmly. Rows may omit the clone size; those that give it use once, few, many or a size class.

d_call j_call clone_size v_call cdr3_aa cdr3_nt
NA TRBJ2-3 NA TRBV7-8 CASSQIRQDTQYF TGTGCCAGCAGCCAAATACGACAAGATACGCAGTATTTT
NA TRBJ1-2 NA TRBV19 CASSITGGSNGYTF TGTGCCAGTAGTATTACCGGGGGATCAAATGGCTACACCTTC
NA TRBJ1-1 NA TRBV11-1 CASSFQGHHTEAFF TGTGCCAGCAGCTTTCAGGGGCATCACACTGAAGCTTTCTTT
NA TRBJ1-3 NA TRBV2 CASSETGFSGNTIYF TGTGCCAGCAGTGAGACAGGCTTCTCTGGAAACACCATATATTTT
TRBD1 TRBJ2-3 NA TRBV24-1 CATSDTKRTGDTQYF TGTGCCACCAGTGACACAAAAAGGACAGGGGATACGCAGTATTTT
TRBD2 TRBJ2-1 NA TRBV7-9 CASSLTREGNEQFF TGTGCCAGCAGCTTAACGCGGGAGGGGAATGAGCAGTTCTTC
NA TRBJ2-3 NA TRBV28 CASSLSGTDTQYF TGTGCCAGCAGCCTGAGCGGCACAGATACGCAGTATTTT
TRBD2 TRBJ2-3 NA TRBV5-1 CASSLGGGGTDTQYF TGCGCCAGCAGCTTGGGTGGGGGGGGCACAGATACGCAGTATTTT
TRBD1 TRBJ1-4 medium-sized TRBV9 CASSGFGQANEKLFF TGTGCCAGCAGCGGATTCGGACAGGCTAATGAAAAACTGTTTTTT
NA TRBJ2-3 NA TRBV5-4 CASKGGGLSTDTQYF TGTGCCAGCAAAGGGGGGGGGCTGAGCACAGATACGCAGTATTTT
TRBD2 TRBJ2-2 NA TRBV19 CASSTSGRVPDTGELFF TGTGCCAGTAGTACAAGCGGGAGGGTTCCGGACACCGGGGAGCTGTTTTTT
NA TRBJ2-7 NA TRBV10-2 CASSTSYEQYF TGCGCCAGCTCCACATCCTACGAGCAGTACTTC
TRBD1 TRBJ1-1 few TRBV29-1 CSVETGQTEAFF TGCAGCGTTGAGACGGGACAGACTGAAGCTTTCTTT
TRBD2 TRBJ2-2 NA TRBV30 CAWEGLAGVNTGELFF TGTGCCTGGGAGGGACTAGCGGGAGTCAACACCGGGGAGCTGTTTTTT
NA TRBJ1-2 NA TRBV15 CATSRDWGRDYGYTF TGTGCCACCAGCAGAGATTGGGGCAGGGACTATGGCTACACCTTC
NA TRBJ1-1 NA TRBV9 CASSAGAEAFF TGTGCCAGCAGCGCGGGGGCTGAAGCTTTCTTT
NA TRBJ2-2 NA TRBV30 CAWSLRESGELFF TGTGCCTGGTCGTTGCGGGAATCCGGGGAGCTGTTTTTT
NA TRBJ2-3 NA TRBV5-1 CASSLGVDRPTDTQYF TGCGCCAGCAGCCTCGGCGTCGACAGGCCCACAGATACGCAGTATTTT
TRBD1 TRBJ1-2 NA TRBV5-4 CASSLGGTGVMGYTF TGTGCCAGCAGCTTGGGTGGGACAGGGGTTATGGGCTACACCTTC
TRBD1 TRBJ1-1 many TRBV27 CASSSPLGTVGSEAFF TGTGCCAGCAGTTCTCCACTCGGGACAGTCGGCTCAGAAGCTTTCTTT
NA TRBJ1-2 NA TRBV7-2 CASSLAGSANGYTF TGTGCCAGCAGCTTGGCAGGGTCCGCGAATGGCTACACCTTC
NA TRBJ1-2 NA TRBV30 CAWSTRGLNYGYTF TGTGCCTGGAGCACCAGGGGACTAAACTATGGCTACACCTTC
TRBD1 TRBJ1-2 NA TRBV4-2 CASSQEGTGLGYGYTF TGTGCCAGCAGCCAAGAAGGGACAGGGTTGGGCTATGGCTACACCTTC
NA TRBJ1-1 NA TRBV18 CASSPGVPSLNTEAFF TGTGCCAGCTCACCGGGAGTCCCTTCTTTGAACACTGAAGCTTTCTTT
TRBD2 TRBJ2-5 once TRBV11-2 CASSPLAGGETQYF TGTGCCAGCAGCCCGCTAGCGGGAGGGGAGACCCAGTACTTC
TRBD2 TRBJ2-1 once TRBV6-2/TRBV6-3 CASTPRGLTSGTHNEQFF TGTGCCAGCACCCCCCGGGGCCTGACTAGCGGGACTCACAATGAGCAGTTCTTC
NA TRBJ1-5 NA TRBV3-1/TRBV3-2 CASSAGGGNQPQHF TGTGCCAGCAGCGCGGGAGGGGGCAATCAGCCCCAGCATTTT
NA TRBJ2-1 NA TRBV28 CASSLNVGEHSYNEQFF TGTGCCAGCAGTTTAAACGTCGGGGAACACTCCTACAATGAGCAGTTCTTC
NA TRBJ1-2 NA TRBV9 CASSVVEGGGYTF TGTGCCAGCAGCGTAGTAGAGGGAGGGGGCTACACCTTC
TRBD2 TRBJ2-1 NA TRBV3-1/TRBV3-2 CASSQPWTSGRREQFF TGTGCCAGCAGCCAACCATGGACTAGCGGGAGGCGTGAGCAGTTCTTC
TRBD1 TRBJ1-4 once TRBV6-5 CASSYHQGAGEKLFF TGTGCCAGCAGTTACCATCAGGGGGCGGGTGAAAAACTGTTTTTT
TRBD1 TRBJ2-7 few TRBV7-7 CASSLTPQGVNEQYF TGTGCTAGCAGCTTAACTCCACAGGGGGTCAACGAGCAGTACTTC
NA TRBJ2-1 NA TRBV7-9 CASNPGEQFF TGTGCCAGCAATCCGGGGGAGCAGTTCTTC
NA TRBJ2-3 NA TRBV12-3/TRBV12-4 CASSFEVTDTQYF TGTGCCAGCAGTTTCGAGGTCACAGATACGCAGTATTTT
NA TRBJ1-6 NA TRBV2 CADKTTYNSPLHF TGTGCCGACAAGACAACCTATAATTCACCCCTCCACTTT
NA TRBJ2-3 NA TRBV19 CASSDARADTQYF TGTGCCAGTAGTGATGCGAGGGCAGATACGCAGTATTTT
NA TRBJ2-2 once TRBV11-3 CASSQVGGNTGELFF TGTGCCAGCAGCCAGGTCGGGGGAAACACCGGGGAGCTGTTTTTT